This T cell receptor beta chain came from a study of metastatic and nonmetastatic thyroid tumors. Study at large: Where malignant and benign thyroid patients were concerned, repertoires were compared across blood and tumor or nodule tissue. Study-level findings and limits: For both blood and tumor, malignant thyroid tumors reportedly showed significantly higher TCR beta diversity than benign nodules did.

About this clone: As yet, its antigen is unknown.

In the original workflow: Using the CDR3 differences seen across clinicopathological groups, the authors built a distant-metastasis classifier for papillary thyroid cancer, which was meant to discriminate distant-metastatic patients. TCRdb re-analyzed the PCR reads using MiXCR. The V and J calls and clone size come from TCRdb's table, not from the authors' own analysis. The sample lists some 16,000 clones; about 26% were seen once. Patients had received no treatment of any kind before thyroid surgery. This clonotype was obtained from a female donor with papillary thyroid cancer or a benign thyroid nodule (not recorded which). Some clones in this sample may be carry-over from other donors' samples. The sequenced material came from tumor tissue.

CDR3 sequence: CASSFLAGGQDTQYF. For the CDR3, the DNA is TGTGCCAGCAGCTTTTTAGCGGGGGGTCAAGATACGCAGTATTTT. The rearrangement links TRBV7-3 to TRBJ2-3, with TRBD2 matching over 10 bases. The CDR3 is 15 residues long. J lost 5 bases, V lost 3 bases, and 5 bases had no gene match. The germline CDR1 and CDR2 sequences are SGHTA and FQGTGA.